This T cell receptor beta chain was recorded in a study of OX40 agonist ivuxolimab in advanced cancers. Some background on the complete study: Ivuxolimab was a fully human IgG2 agonistic monoclonal antibody targeting the costimulatory receptor OX40 (CD134). Intravenous ivuxolimab was administered to patients every 2 weeks at six dose levels: 0.01, 0.1, 0.3, 1.5, 3 and 10 mg/kg. Among the roughly 52 dose-escalation patients, around 19 had hepatocellular carcinoma, approximately 15 melanoma, 9 renal cell carcinoma and 9 head and neck cancer. In the dose-escalation cohort, approximately 80% of patients were male, and the mean age was around 65 years with a range of roughly 20 to 80. Prior anti-PD-1, anti-PD-L1 or anti-CTLA-4 therapy was permitted, and checkpoint inhibitors had been received by less than 45% of dose-escalation patients. Partial responses were achieved by three dose-escalation patients, of whom one had hepatocellular carcinoma and two had cutaneous melanoma. Peripheral TCRbeta sequencing was intended to test whether TCR sequence diversity was altered and clonal T-cell expansion was caused by ivuxolimab. The paper reports the monotherapy dose-escalation portion (N of about 50 patients) of the phase I ivuxolimab trial. Results the study describes overall, beyond this receptor: After ivuxolimab, more expanded clones were found on average in CD8+ T cells than in CD4+ T cells. Low levels of normalized T-cell clonal expansion were also seen in some patients who did not respond. Antigen specificity was not determined for the clonally expanded peripheral T cells. At doses of 0.1 to 3.0 mg/kg, clonal expansion of both CD4+ and CD8+ blood T cells was observed from baseline to week 6. In partial responders in the 0.1-3.0 mg/kg groups, normalized peripheral clonal expansion was found to be among the lowest, especially among CD8+ T cells.

CDR1 and CDR2 were assigned from the germline V gene as SGHRS and YFSETQ. A distance of 19 bases separates the germline ends of V and J, which lose 1 base and 2 bases respectively. The CDR3 runs 17 residues from the cysteine to the phenylalanine. Only the CDR3 DNA is retained, 51 bases long and in frame from the first base. Patients with autoimmune disease history or receiving systemic immunosuppression were excluded from the trial. Peripheral blood for TCR sequencing was drawn from every dose cohort at baseline, at cycle 4 day 1 and at cycle 7 day 1. Samples were obtained from an open-label, multicenter, first-in-human phase I dose-escalation trial of ivuxolimab. Adults with locally advanced or metastatic head and neck squamous cell, hepatocellular, melanoma or renal cell carcinoma were enrolled in the trial. Before TCR sequencing, CD4+ and CD8+ T cells were separately sorted from peripheral blood.

For sequencing of the TCRbeta CDR3 region, genomic DNA was extracted from the sorted cells. The immunoSEQ Assay was used to sequence the TCRbeta CDR3 regions. TCRdb provides this immuneACCESS table in a form limited to in-frame rearrangements. Some clones are lacking; in checked studies, under half of them reflect an unresolved V gene, and why the rest are absent is not known. The sample profile shows 150,000 to 190,000 clones; approximately 94% of them were found once. 0.31% of the sample goes to the ten largest clones. About this clone: Its recognized antigen is unknown. No much larger clonotype is one base removed from it; base qualities were not supplied.

Sequenced material: CD4+ or CD8+ T cells sorted from blood, taken in a trial of the OX40 agonist ivuxolimab. The clonotype was recovered from an adult with an advanced solid tumor such as melanoma, head and neck, liver or kidney cancer. The chain links TRBV5-1 with TRBJ2-7; a tentative D call is TRBD1 (6 bases match). CDR3 reads: CASSLSERGNHPYEQYF. The nucleotide sequence is TGCGCCAGCAGCTTGTCCGAGAGGGGGAACCACCCCTACGAGCAGTACTTC.